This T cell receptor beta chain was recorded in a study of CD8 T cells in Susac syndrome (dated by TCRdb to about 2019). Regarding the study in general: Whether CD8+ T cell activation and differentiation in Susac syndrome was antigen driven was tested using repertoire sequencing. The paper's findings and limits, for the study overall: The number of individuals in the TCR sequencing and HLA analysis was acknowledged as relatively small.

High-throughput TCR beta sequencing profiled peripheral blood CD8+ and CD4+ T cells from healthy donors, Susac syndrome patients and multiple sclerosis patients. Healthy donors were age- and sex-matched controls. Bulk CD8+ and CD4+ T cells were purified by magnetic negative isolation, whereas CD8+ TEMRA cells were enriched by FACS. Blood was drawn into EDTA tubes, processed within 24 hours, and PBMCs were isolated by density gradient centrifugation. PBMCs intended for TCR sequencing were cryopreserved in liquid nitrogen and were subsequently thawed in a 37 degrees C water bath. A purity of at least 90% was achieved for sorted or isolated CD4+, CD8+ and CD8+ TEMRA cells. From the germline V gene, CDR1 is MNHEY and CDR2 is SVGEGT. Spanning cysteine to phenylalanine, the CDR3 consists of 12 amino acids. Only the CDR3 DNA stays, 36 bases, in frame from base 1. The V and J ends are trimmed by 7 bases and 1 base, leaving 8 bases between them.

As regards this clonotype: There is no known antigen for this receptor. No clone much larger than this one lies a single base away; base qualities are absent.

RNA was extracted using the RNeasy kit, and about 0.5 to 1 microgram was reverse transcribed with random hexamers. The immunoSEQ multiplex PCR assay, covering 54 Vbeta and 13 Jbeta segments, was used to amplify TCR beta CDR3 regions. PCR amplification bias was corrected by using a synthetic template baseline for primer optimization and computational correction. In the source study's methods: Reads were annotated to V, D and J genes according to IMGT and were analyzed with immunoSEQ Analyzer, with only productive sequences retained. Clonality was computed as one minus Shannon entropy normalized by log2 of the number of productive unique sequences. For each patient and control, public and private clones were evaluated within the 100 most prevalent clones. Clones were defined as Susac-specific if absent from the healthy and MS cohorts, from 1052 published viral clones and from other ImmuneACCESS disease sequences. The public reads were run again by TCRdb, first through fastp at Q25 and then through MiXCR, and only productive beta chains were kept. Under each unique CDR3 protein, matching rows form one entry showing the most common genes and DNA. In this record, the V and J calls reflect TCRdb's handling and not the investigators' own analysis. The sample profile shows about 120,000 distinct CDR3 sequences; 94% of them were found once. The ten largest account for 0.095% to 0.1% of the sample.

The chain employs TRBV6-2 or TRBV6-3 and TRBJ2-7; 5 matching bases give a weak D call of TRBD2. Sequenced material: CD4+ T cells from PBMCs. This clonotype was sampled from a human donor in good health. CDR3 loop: CASMRASYEQYF. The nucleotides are TGTGCCAGCATGAGGGCGTCCTACGAGCAGTACTTC.